The clone carrying this T cell receptor beta chain was counted between two and nine times. This sample stems from a study of T-cell memory formation after mild COVID-19. Libraries for TCRalpha and TCRbeta carried sample barcodes and unique molecular identifiers via 5'RACE. TCRdb reprocessed the 5' RACE reads via MiXCR and lists one record per CDR3 protein. Here the sample spans about 170,000 distinct CDR3 sequences, approximately 13% being singletons. V was shortened by 2 bases and J by 1 base, with 11 bases between the two germline ends. The CDR3 runs 15 residues. Germline CDR1 reads LNHNV; CDR2 reads YYDKDF (reference sequence).

The sample comprised PBMCs or a T cell subset sorted from them (not recorded which). The sequence derives from a man younger than 35 who had mild COVID-19 (a few samples of this study predate the infection). Cell type and time point are not known. V usage is TRBV15 and J usage is TRBJ1-1, with D perhaps matching TRBD1 (6 bases). The CDR3 loop reads CATSRQTTGNTEAFF. The CDR3 nucleotides read TGTGCCACCAGCAGACAAACGACAGGGAACACTGAAGCTTTCTTT.